What follows is one TCR beta chain and its context. Germline-derived CDR1 and CDR2 are GTSNPN and SVGIG (reference sequence). The CDR3 extends over 18 amino acids. Trimming cost V 3 bases and J 2 bases; bases outside gene matches: 10. With 60 Vbeta and 13 Jbeta primers, the PCR was carried out. Assay used: immunoSEQ multiplex PCR; TCRdb lists only in-frame clones, some missing. The sample records roughly 200,000 clones, around four fifths being singletons. The sample comes from a study of cytomegalovirus exposure and HLA in healthy donors. The clonotype was recovered from a woman aged 60-75 years in good health and CMV-seropositive. The chain has TRBV30 and TRBJ2-7, with 16 bases fitting TRBD2. The sequenced sample consisted of PBMCs. The CDR3 here is CAWRTGTSGRAVTYEQYF. In nucleotides, the CDR3 is TGTGCCTGGAGGACCGGGACTAGCGGGAGGGCCGTAACCTACGAGCAGTACTTC.